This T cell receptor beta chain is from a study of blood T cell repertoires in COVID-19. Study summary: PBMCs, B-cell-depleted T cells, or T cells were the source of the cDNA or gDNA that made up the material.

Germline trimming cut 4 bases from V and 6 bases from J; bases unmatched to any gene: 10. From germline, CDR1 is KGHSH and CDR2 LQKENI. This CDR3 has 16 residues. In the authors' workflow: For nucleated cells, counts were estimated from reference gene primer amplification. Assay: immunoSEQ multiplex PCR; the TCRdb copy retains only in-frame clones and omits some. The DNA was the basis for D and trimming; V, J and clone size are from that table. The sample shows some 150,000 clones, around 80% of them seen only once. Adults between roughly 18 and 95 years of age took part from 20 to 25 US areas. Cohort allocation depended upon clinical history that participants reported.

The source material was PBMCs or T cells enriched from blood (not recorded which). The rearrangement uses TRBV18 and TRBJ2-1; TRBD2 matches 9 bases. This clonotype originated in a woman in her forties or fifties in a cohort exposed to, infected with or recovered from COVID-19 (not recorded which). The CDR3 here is CASSRSSGSGSNEQFF. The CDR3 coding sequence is TGTGCCAGCTCACGGAGTAGCGGGAGTGGGTCCAATGAGCAGTTCTTC.